These 14 T cell receptor beta chains share one sample of origin, sequenced in a study of PD-1 blockade in classical Hodgkin lymphoma. Exposure to brentuximab vedotin varied, and each patient had relapsed following autologous stem cell transplantation. The protocol was immunoSEQ multiplex PCR, while the TCRdb copy is restricted to in-frame clones and leaves out a portion. The data hold 9,500 to 13,000 clones, with 70% to 85% observed a single time. Source: peripheral blood mononuclear cells (PBMCs), taken before the second cycle of nivolumab. Receptor source: a human donor with classical Hodgkin lymphoma.

The chain employs TRBV4-3 and TRBJ1-4, with D tentatively TRBD1 (5 bases). The germline CDR1 and CDR2 sequences are LGHNA and YSLEER. V was trimmed by 2 bases and J by 2 bases, leaving 12 bases between them. The CDR3 runs to 16 residues. The CDR3 DNA reads as TGCGCCAGCAGCCAATTCAGGGCAGGCACTAATGAAAAACTGTTTTTT. Its protein product is CASSQFRAGTNEKLFF.

The V gene is TRBV7-3, the J gene TRBJ2-5; 8 nucleotides match TRBD2. The CDR3 is made up of 15 amino acids. The V segment lost 0 bases and the J segment 5 bases; nucleotides outside the gene matches: 5. Germline assignment: CDR1 SGHTA and CDR2 FQGTGA. The CDR3 sequence: CASSLTGGAKETQYF. The CDR3 DNA reads as TGTGCCAGCAGCTTAACCGGGGGGGCCAAGGAGACCCAGTACTTC.

This chain connects TRBV28 to TRBJ1-2, with 10 positions matching TRBD1. After removal of 3 bases from V and 5 bases from J, the junction contained 6 bases not matched to a gene. Germline values: CDR1 MDHEN, CDR2 SYDVKM. CDR3 length: 15 residues. CDR3 sequence reads: CASSFPGQGGYGYTF. As DNA, the CDR3 is TGTGCCAGCAGTTTCCCAGGACAGGGGGGGTATGGCTACACCTTC.

This rearrangement joins TRBV15 to TRBJ2-1; 14 positions match TRBD2. CDR3 size: 16 residues. With 5 bases clipped from V and 8 bases from J, the junction kept 8 bases outside the gene matches. Germline CDR1 LNHNV, CDR2 YYDKDF (reference sequence). In DNA form, the CDR3 reads TGTGCCACCAGCCCAGTGGGACTAGCGGGGGTCGATGAGCAGTTCTTC. This gives the protein CATSPVGLAGVDEQFF.

The V gene is TRBV19, the J gene TRBJ2-6; 9 bases are a match to TRBD2. CDR1 is LNHDA and CDR2 is SQIVND in the germline V gene (reference sequence). The CDR3 has 24 residues. Trimming removed 6 bases from V and 1 base from J; junction bases left unmatched: 28. CDR3 amino acids: CASRTEQYGSESGGRTSGANVLTF. In DNA form, the CDR3 reads TGTGCCAGTAGAACAGAGCAATATGGGTCCGAAAGCGGGGGGCGAACGTCTGGGGCCAACGTCCTGACTTTC.

The chain has TRBV28 and TRBJ2-5, with TRBD2 matching over 12 bases. The V and J ends lost 4 bases and 5 bases, in that order; junction bases with no gene match: 8. Germline CDR1 reads MDHEN; CDR2 reads SYDVKM. The CDR3 covers 16 residues. The CDR3: CASSSRLAGAGETQYF. The CDR3, as DNA: TGTGCCAGCAGTTCGAGACTAGCGGGAGCGGGCGAGACCCAGTACTTC.

The chain uses TRBV15 and TRBJ2-7; 9 bases agree with TRBD1. Germline CDR1 reads LNHNV; CDR2 reads YYDKDF (reference sequence). Trimming took 4 bases from V and 4 from J; bases not matched to a gene: 5. The CDR3 consists of 14 residues. This CDR3 reads CATSMNRGPYEQYF. CDR3 in DNA: TGTGCCACCAGCATGAACAGGGGGCCATACGAGCAGTACTTC.

V is TRBV28 and J is TRBJ2-2; a weak D match, TRBD1 (6 bases). Trimming shortened V by 4 bases and J by 6 bases, and 9 bases separated the two germline ends. Per germline, CDR1 MDHEN and CDR2 SYDVKM. CDR3 length equals 13 residues. In DNA form, the CDR3 reads TGTGCCAGCAGTTCGCCAGGGGCCGGGGAGCTGTTTTTT. It translates to CASSSPGAGELFF. The variable domain in full, completed from reference TRBV28 and TRBJ2-2, reads DVKVTQSSRYLVKRTGEKVFLECVQDMDHENMFWYRQDPGLGLRLIYFSYDVKMKEKGDIPEGYSVSREKKERFSLILESASTNQTSMYLCASSSPGAGELFFGEGSRLTVL.

The CDR3 protein is CASRGGVRRNTEAFF. In DNA form, the CDR3 reads TGTGCCAGCAGGGGGGGGGTCCGGAGGAACACTGAAGCTTTCTTT. The gene calls are TRBV28 and TRBJ1-1, with a tentative D call TRBD1 (5 bases). The ends were cut back, 6 bases at V and 1 base at J, with 15 bases in the middle. CDR1 is MDHEN and CDR2 is SYDVKM in the germline V gene. There are 15 residues in the CDR3.

V is TRBV28 and J is TRBJ1-3; D possibly corresponds to TRBD1 (5 bases). Germline V gene sequence: CDR1 MDHEN, CDR2 SYDVKM. V shed 6 bases and J shed 2 bases, with 14 bases lying between them. The CDR3 runs 15 residues. CDR3 in amino acids: CASRSKTVTGNTIYF. CDR3 DNA sequence: TGTGCCAGCAGGTCGAAGACAGTAACTGGAAACACCATATATTTT.

J is TRBJ1-2 and V is TRBV28; TRBD1 is a possible D gene (5 bases). There are 15 residues in the CDR3. V lost 1 base and J 2 bases, leaving 11 bases between the germline ends. CDR1 and CDR2 (germline): MDHEN, SYDVKM. The CDR3 DNA follows: TGTGCCAGCAGTTTATCCCCGGGGCCAAACTATGGCTACACCTTC. Translation: CASSLSPGPNYGYTF.

The chain has TRBV5-6 and TRBJ2-5; 9 nucleotides line up with TRBD2. CDR1 SGHDT and CDR2 YYEEEE come from the germline V gene. The CDR3 is 14 residues long. Trimming took 8 bases from V and 5 from J; bases not matched to a gene: 10. CDR3 amino acids: CASTVREGEETQYF. CDR3 coding DNA: TGTGCCAGTACGGTGCGGGAGGGTGAGGAGACCCAGTACTTC.

J is TRBJ2-2 and V is TRBV25-1, with D possibly TRBD2 on 6 matching bases. The CDR3 is 13 amino acids. Trimming left V 4 bases short and J 6 bases short, with 9 bases between. Per germline, CDR1 MGHDK and CDR2 SYGVNS. The CDR3 region has the DNA TGTGCCAGCAGTGGTTCTAGCGCCGGGGAGCTGTTTTTT. This gives the protein CASSGSSAGELFF.

V gene TRBV13 combines with J gene TRBJ1-1; possible D gene TRBD1, 6 bases. The germline gives CDR1 PRHDT, CDR2 FYEKMQ (reference sequence). V dropped 5 bases and J dropped 8 bases, with 15 bases sitting between them. This CDR3 is built from 13 residues. CDR3 residues: CASSLGGALEAFF. CDR3 bases: TGTGCCAGCAGCCTCGGGGGCGCATTGGAAGCTTTCTTT.